Following are 2 T cell receptor beta chains from one sample sequenced in a study of shared clonotypes between healthy human individuals. Sequenced by immunoSEQ multiplex PCR; TCRdb stores in-frame clones only, minus some. The sample lists about 2.4 million clones, 90% to 95% seen once, with 0.36% in the top ten. Sequences were obtained from naive CD4+ T cells from PBMCs. Noted subset: CD45RA+ positively selected. The receptors were gathered from a man between 18 and 29 years old in good health. Some clones in this sample may be carry-over from other donors' samples.

This chain joins TRBV6-5 and TRBJ1-1; D may be TRBD1 (6 bases). Trimming cost V 7 bases and J 1 base, with 16 bases left between them. The CDR3 length is 15 residues. From germline, CDR1 is MNHEY and CDR2 SVGAGI. In DNA, the CDR3 is TGTGCCAGCATTCAACCAACAGGGCCGAACACTGAAGCTTTCTTT. Its translation: CASIQPTGPNTEAFF.

This clone was picked up one time. This chain uses TRBV12-5 with TRBJ2-5, with 8 bases that match TRBD1. CDR3 length equals 14 residues. Germline V gives CDR1 LGHNT, CDR2 FRNRAP. V gave up 7 bases and J gave up 4 bases; unmatched junction bases: 8. Here the CDR3 reads CASAADRGRETQYF. CDR3 DNA sequence: TGTGCTAGTGCCGCAGACAGGGGACGAGAGACCCAGTACTTC.